This record covers a single T cell receptor (beta chain). These data belong to a study of blood T cell repertoires in COVID-19. Assay used: immunoSEQ multiplex PCR; TCRdb lists only in-frame clones, some missing. This table holds 150,000 or so clones, about 85% found once. CDR3 length: 15 residues. Trimming pared 1 base from V and 0 bases from J, leaving 10 bases between. Germline loops: CDR1 SGHVS, CDR2 FQNEAQ. Sequences were obtained from peripheral blood. The chain recombines TRBV7-8 with TRBJ2-7, with D possibly being TRBD2 (6 bases). The clonotype originates from a man between 65 and 80 years old who had recovered from COVID-19. Written as DNA, the CDR3 is TGTGCCAGCAGCTTAGAGGTAGCGGCCTCCTACGAGCAGTACTTC. Protein product: CASSLEVAASYEQYF.